A single sample is the source of the 24 T cell receptor beta chains below, sequenced in a study of blood T cell repertoires in COVID-19. The table came from immunoSEQ multiplex PCR; TCRdb's copy has only in-frame clones and leaves some out. The repertoire holds over 100,000 clones, with about nine tenths as singletons. Sequencing input: peripheral blood. These receptors came from a woman aged 45-59 years with COVID-19, enrolled during active disease.

The chain links TRBV12-3 or TRBV12-4 to TRBJ2-7; 7 bases are a match to TRBD2. Germline trimming cut 3 bases from V and 5 bases from J; bases unmatched to any gene: 1. The CDR3 is made up of 12 amino acids. CDR3 residues: CASSFRGDEQYF. The CDR3 DNA is TGTGCCAGCAGTTTCCGGGGGGACGAGCAGTACTTC.

The V gene is TRBV10-3, the J gene TRBJ1-1, with a possible D match to TRBD1 (5 bases). This CDR3 spans 13 amino acids. CDR1 is ENHRY and CDR2 is SYGVKD in the germline V gene. The V end was cut by 10 bases, the J end by 4 bases, with 16 bases between. The CDR3 coding sequence is TGTGCCACCCTGGACACTGTACGCACTGAAGCTTTCTTT. Amino acid sequence: CATLDTVRTEAFF.

The rearrangement joins TRBV6-5 to TRBJ1-3; D ambiguous. Germline values: CDR1 MNHEY, CDR2 SVGAGI. Trimming cost V 2 bases and J 0 bases, with 8 bases left between them. The CDR3 runs to 15 residues. CDR3 coding DNA: TGTGCCAGCAGTTACGACTCCCACTCTGGAAACACCATATATTTT. It yields the protein CASSYDSHSGNTIYF.

The J gene is TRBJ1-6, the V gene TRBV14, with D uncertain. CDR1 and CDR2 (germline): SGHDN, FVKESK. The V end lost 0 bases, the J end lost 0 bases, and 12 bases lay between the germline ends. The CDR3 consists of 18 residues. This chain's CDR3 is CASSQDPIGDSYNSPLHF. The CDR3 bases are TGTGCCAGCAGCCAAGATCCCATAGGAGACTCCTATAATTCACCCCTCCACTTT.

The rearrangement joins TRBV18 to TRBJ2-5; weak D call: TRBD1 (5 bases). The germline gives CDR1 KGHSH, CDR2 LQKENI. Trimming took 0 bases from V and 4 from J, leaving 12 bases between them. The length of the CDR3 is 15 residues. The CDR3: CASSPPKGVRETQYF. The CDR3 region has the DNA TGTGCCAGCTCACCACCAAAAGGGGTACGAGAGACCCAGTACTTC.

The chain joins TRBV27 to TRBJ1-2; maybe TRBD1 (6 bases). Trimming shortened V by 9 bases and J by 1 base, and 18 bases separated the two germline ends. Germline V gene lookup returns CDR1 MNHEY and CDR2 SMNVEV (reference sequence). The CDR3 has 15 amino acids. Here the CDR3 reads CASHRRQVLNYGYTF. The CDR3 DNA reads as TGTGCCAGTCACCGGCGACAGGTACTTAACTATGGCTACACCTTC.

The V call is TRBV29-1, the J call TRBJ1-2; weak D call: TRBD1 (6 bases). The CDR3 is 15 residues long. CDR1 is SQVTM, CDR2 ANQGSEA, per germline. V was clipped by 1 base and J by 2 bases, with 14 bases between them. The CDR3 sequence: CSVEAETGLNYGYTF. CDR3 DNA sequence: TGCAGCGTTGAAGCTGAGACAGGTCTCAACTATGGCTACACCTTC.

The rearrangement links TRBV12-3 or TRBV12-4 to TRBJ2-7; 11 bases are a match to TRBD1. The CDR3 length is 13 residues. V lost 6 bases to trimming and J lost 7 bases; unmatched junction nucleotides: 5. DNA for the CDR3: TGTGCCAGCAGCCAGGACAGGGGGCATGAGCAGTACTTC. Translated: CASSQDRGHEQYF.

The chain carries TRBV2 and TRBJ2-1; 9 positions agree with TRBD2. Unmatched junction bases numbered 12, after V lost 7 bases and J lost 8 bases. Germline V gene data show CDR1 as SNHLY and CDR2 as FYNNEI. The CDR3 has 15 amino acids. The CDR3 DNA sequence: TGTGCCAGCAACCTACTAGCGGGCGCGACGGATGAGCAGTTCTTC. It codes for CASNLLAGATDEQFF.

The rearrangement joins TRBV6-2 or TRBV6-3 to TRBJ2-7, with unresolved D. Trimming took off 4 bases at V and 7 bases at J, with 17 bases between the two ends. The CDR3 spans 14 residues. CDR1 MNHEY and CDR2 SVGEGT come from the germline V gene. As DNA, the CDR3 is TGTGCCAGCAGTTCAGGCGACGGTCGTAGGGAGCAGTACTTC. This sequence encodes CASSSGDGRREQYF.

V is TRBV4-1 and J is TRBJ1-1; D not certain. There are 14 residues in the CDR3. Trimming removed 5 bases at V and 1 base at J, with 11 bases between. Per germline, CDR1 MGHRA and CDR2 YSYEKL. The CDR3 DNA reads TGCGCCAGCAGCTTAAGTGGGCCGAACACTGAAGCTTTCTTT. It specifies CASSLSGPNTEAFF.

The V call is TRBV10-3, the J call TRBJ2-3, with 9 positions matching TRBD2. The germline V gene encodes CDR1 ENHRY and CDR2 SYGVKD. Losses at the gene ends were 3 bases for V and 2 bases for J; bases not matched to a gene: 6. This CDR3 comprises 16 residues. In nucleotides, the CDR3 is TGTGCCATCAGTGATAAAGCGGGGGGCCACACAGATACGCAGTATTTT. The encoded protein is CAISDKAGGHTDTQYF.

The chain has TRBV7-2 and TRBJ2-1; a possible D gene is TRBD2 (7 bases). The germline gives CDR1 SGHTA, CDR2 FQGNSA. The CDR3 sequence is 17 residues long. V was shortened by 1 base and J by 9 bases, with 22 bases between the two germline ends. The CDR3 loop is CASSLVVRLGGATEQFF. In DNA, the CDR3 is TGTGCCAGCAGCTTAGTGGTACGGCTGGGGGGGGCAACTGAGCAGTTCTTC.

The V and J genes are TRBV5-4 and TRBJ2-2; TRBD1 is a possible D gene (6 bases). Germline loops: CDR1 SGHNT, CDR2 YYREEE (reference sequence). The CDR3 spans 14 residues. V shed 1 base and J shed 4 bases, with 8 bases lying between them. CDR3 loop: CASSLWGPTGELFF. The CDR3, as DNA: TGTGCCAGCAGCTTGTGGGGGCCCACCGGGGAGCTGTTTTTT.

The chain is built from TRBV5-4 and TRBJ2-7; D not certain. The CDR3 contains 10 residues. Trimming cost V 3 bases and J 8 bases, with 6 bases left between them. Germline CDR1 and CDR2: SGHNT and YYREEE (reference sequence). CDR3 in DNA: TGTGCCAGCAGCTCAGAAAAGCAGTACTTC. Translated: CASSSEKQYF.

This chain links TRBV15 with TRBJ1-3; a possible D gene is TRBD1 (5 bases). Germline assignment: CDR1 LNHNV and CDR2 YYDKDF (reference sequence). CDR3 length equals 16 residues. The V end was cut by 8 bases, the J end by 2 bases, with 19 bases between. The DNA of the CDR3 is TGTGCCACCGGGGTTGGGCGGGGGATCCCTGGAAACACCATATATTTT. Amino acids: CATGVGRGIPGNTIYF. The whole variable domain, remainder taken from reference TRBV15 and TRBJ1-3, is DAMVIQNPRYQVTQFGKPVTLSCSQTLNHNVMYWYQQKSSQAPKLLFHYYDKDFNNEADTPDNFQSRRPNTSFCFLDIRSPGLGDTAMYLCATGVGRGIPGNTIYFGEGSWLTVV.

J is TRBJ2-7 and V is TRBV6-5; TRBD1 agrees at 10 bases. The CDR3 contains 15 residues. Germline V gene lookup returns CDR1 MNHEY and CDR2 SVGAGI. V gave up 5 bases and J gave up 5 bases; unmatched junction bases: 9. Here the CDR3 reads CASSKPGQGYDEQYF. DNA for the CDR3: TGTGCCAGCAGTAAACCGGGACAGGGGTACGACGAGCAGTACTTC.

This chain joins TRBV27 and TRBJ2-7; D may be TRBD1 (6 bases). Trimming left V 6 bases short and J 4 bases short, with 16 bases between. The CDR3 consists of 14 residues. From germline, CDR1 is MNHEY and CDR2 SMNVEV (reference sequence). For the CDR3, the DNA is TGTGCCAGCAGAATTACGACAGGACCTTACGAGCAGTACTTC. Residues: CASRITTGPYEQYF.

The chain is built from TRBV25-1 and TRBJ2-3; D is uncertain. Germline V CDR1 and CDR2: MGHDK, SYGVNS. With 2 bases removed from V and 8 bases from J, the gap between germline ends came to 11 bases. This CDR3 has 13 residues. The CDR3 here is CASSEVFSGTQYF. The CDR3 bases are TGTGCCAGCAGTGAAGTCTTTAGTGGTACGCAGTATTTT.

The V and J genes are TRBV4-2 and TRBJ2-7; 10 nucleotides agree with TRBD2. CDR3 size: 16 residues. Germline values: CDR1 LGHNA, CDR2 YNFKEQ. V lost 0 bases, J lost 5 bases, and 7 bases stayed unmatched. CDR3 protein: CASSQDLAGAEDEQYF. For the CDR3, the DNA is TGTGCCAGCAGCCAAGATCTAGCGGGGGCTGAAGACGAGCAGTACTTC.

This chain joins TRBV6-6 and TRBJ1-2, with 7 bases matching TRBD1. Unmatched junction bases numbered 8, after V lost 0 bases and J lost 4 bases. Germline CDR1 and CDR2: MNHNY and SVGAGI (reference sequence). The length of the CDR3 is 16 residues. The CDR3 bases are TGTGCCAGCAGTTACTCGACCCAACAGGGGCGCTATGGCTACACCTTC. It is translated as CASSYSTQQGRYGYTF.

The rearrangement uses TRBV27 and TRBJ1-1; no clear D. Per the germline V gene, CDR1 is MNHEY and CDR2 is SMNVEV (reference sequence). Trimming removed 4 bases at V and 4 bases at J, with 10 bases between. The length of the CDR3 is 13 residues. CDR3 nucleotides: TGTGCCAGCAGTTCAAGAGTTGGCACTGAAGCTTTCTTT. This codes for CASSSRVGTEAFF.

The rearrangement joins TRBV7-3 to TRBJ1-2, with no clear D. V lost 5 bases to trimming and J lost 4 bases, with 14 bases between them. Per germline, CDR1 SGHTA and CDR2 FQGTGA. This CDR3 is built from 14 residues. The CDR3 DNA sequence: TGTGCCAGCAGCCTCGGGGTTTTCTCCTATGGCTACACCTTC. Translated: CASSLGVFSYGYTF.

The chain carries TRBV12-5 and TRBJ2-5; perhaps TRBD1 as D (5 bases). The CDR3 covers 13 residues. V was cut by 5 bases and J by 4 bases, with 11 bases left in between. Looked up from germline, CDR1 is LGHNT and CDR2 is FRNRAP. The CDR3 protein is CASGVKTAETQYF. The CDR3 DNA reads TGTGCTAGTGGTGTTAAGACAGCAGAGACCCAGTACTTC.